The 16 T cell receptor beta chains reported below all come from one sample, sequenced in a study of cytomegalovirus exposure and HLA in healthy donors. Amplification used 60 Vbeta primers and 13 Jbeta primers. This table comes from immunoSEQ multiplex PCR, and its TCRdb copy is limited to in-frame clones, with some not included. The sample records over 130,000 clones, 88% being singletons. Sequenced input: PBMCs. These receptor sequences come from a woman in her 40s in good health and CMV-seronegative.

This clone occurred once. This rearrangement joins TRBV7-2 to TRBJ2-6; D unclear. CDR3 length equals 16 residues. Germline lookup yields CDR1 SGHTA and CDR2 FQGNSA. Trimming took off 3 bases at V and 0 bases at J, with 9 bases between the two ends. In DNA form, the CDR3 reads TGTGCCAGCAGCTTCGGCGGAATCTCTGGGGCCAACGTCCTGACTTTC. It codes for CASSFGGISGANVLTF.

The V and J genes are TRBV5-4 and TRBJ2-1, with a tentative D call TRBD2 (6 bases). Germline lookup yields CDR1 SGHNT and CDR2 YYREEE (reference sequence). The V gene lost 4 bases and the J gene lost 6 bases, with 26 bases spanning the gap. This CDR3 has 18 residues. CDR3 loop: CASSPRPIPSAKGNEQFF. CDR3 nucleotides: TGTGCCAGCAGCCCCCGCCCGATTCCTAGCGCCAAGGGCAATGAGCAGTTCTTC.

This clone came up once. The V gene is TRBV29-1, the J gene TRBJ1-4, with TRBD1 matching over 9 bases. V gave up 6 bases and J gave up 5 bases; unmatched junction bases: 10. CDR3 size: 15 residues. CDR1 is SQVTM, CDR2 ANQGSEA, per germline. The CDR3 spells CSVAGQGYRNEKLFF. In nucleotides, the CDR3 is TGCAGCGTAGCGGGACAGGGATATCGAAATGAAAAACTGTTTTTT.

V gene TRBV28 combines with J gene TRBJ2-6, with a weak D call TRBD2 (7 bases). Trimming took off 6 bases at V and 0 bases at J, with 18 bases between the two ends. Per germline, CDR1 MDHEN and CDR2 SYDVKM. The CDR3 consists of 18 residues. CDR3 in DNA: TGTGCCAGCAGCACCGTCGGGGGGCGTAGCTCTGGGGCCAACGTCCTGACTTTC. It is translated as CASSTVGGRSSGANVLTF.

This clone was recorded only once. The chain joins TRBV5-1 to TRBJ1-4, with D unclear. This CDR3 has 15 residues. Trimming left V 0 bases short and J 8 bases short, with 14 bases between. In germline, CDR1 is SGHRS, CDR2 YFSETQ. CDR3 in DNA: TGCGCCAGCAGCTTGGCACGGGGAGTTGACGAAAAACTGTTTTTT. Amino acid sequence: CASSLARGVDEKLFF.

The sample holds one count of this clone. The CDR3 loop reads CAWSKGTGQPQHF. As DNA, the CDR3 is TGTGCCTGGAGTAAGGGGACAGGGCAGCCCCAGCATTTT. This chain connects TRBV30 to TRBJ1-5; 9 bases match TRBD1. Germline loops: CDR1 GTSNPN, CDR2 SVGIG (reference sequence). V lost 2 bases and J lost 7; bases outside the gene matches: 3. This CDR3 comprises 13 residues.

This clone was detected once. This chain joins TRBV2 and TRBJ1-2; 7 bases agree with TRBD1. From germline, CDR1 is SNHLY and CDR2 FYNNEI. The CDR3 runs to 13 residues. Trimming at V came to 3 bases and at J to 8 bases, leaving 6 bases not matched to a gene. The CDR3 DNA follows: TGTGCCAGCAGTGAGCAGACAGGGTACGGCTACACCTTC. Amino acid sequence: CASSEQTGYGYTF.

CDR3 region: CASSSPPTSGPNEQFF. As DNA, the CDR3 is TGCGCCAGCAGCTCACCGCCGACTAGCGGGCCCAATGAGCAGTTCTTC. The chain combines TRBV5-1 with TRBJ2-1; 10 positions agree with TRBD2. Germline V lookup: CDR1 SGHRS, CDR2 YFSETQ. V lost 3 bases to trimming and J lost 6 bases; unmatched junction nucleotides: 9. The CDR3 contains 16 residues.

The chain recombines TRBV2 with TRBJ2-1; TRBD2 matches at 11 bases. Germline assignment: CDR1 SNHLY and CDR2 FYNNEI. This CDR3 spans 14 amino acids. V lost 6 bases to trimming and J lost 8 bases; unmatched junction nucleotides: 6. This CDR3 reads CASSTSGRGDEQFF. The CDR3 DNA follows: TGTGCCAGCAGCACTAGCGGGAGAGGCGATGAGCAGTTCTTC. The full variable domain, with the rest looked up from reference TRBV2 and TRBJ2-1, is EPEVTQTPSHQVTQMGQEVILRCVPISNHLYFYWYRQILGQKVEFLVSFYNNEISEKSEIFDDQFSVERPDGSNFTLKIRSTKLEDSAMYFCASSTSGRGDEQFFGPGTRLTVL.

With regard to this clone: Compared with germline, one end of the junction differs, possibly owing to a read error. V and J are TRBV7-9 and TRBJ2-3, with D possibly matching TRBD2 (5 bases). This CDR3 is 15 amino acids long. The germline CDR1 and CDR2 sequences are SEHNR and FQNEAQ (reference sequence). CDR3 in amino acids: CSSSPHPLLAGTQYF. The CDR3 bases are TGTTCCAGCAGCCCCCACCCTCTGCTAGCTGGTACGCAGTATTTT.

The CDR3 is CASSLGTGDRAFF. The CDR3 region has the DNA TGCGCCAGCAGCCTTGGGACAGGGGATCGAGCTTTCTTT. V gene TRBV4-1 combines with J gene TRBJ1-1; TRBD1 agrees at 10 bases. Trimming at V came to 4 bases and at J to 10 bases, leaving 6 bases not matched to a gene. Per germline, CDR1 MGHRA and CDR2 YSYEKL. This CDR3 region has 13 residues.

The DNA of the CDR3 is TGTGCCAGCAGCGCAAGTGGGCGCGGGCAAGAGACCCAGTACTTC. Translated, it gives CASSASGRGQETQYF. The V and J genes are TRBV5-4 and TRBJ2-5; possible D gene TRBD2, 5 bases. Germline values: CDR1 SGHNT, CDR2 YYREEE (reference sequence). The CDR3 has 15 amino acids. Trimming stripped 4 bases from V and 2 bases from J, with 15 bases between. The full variable domain, its missing parts supplied by reference TRBV5-4 and TRBJ2-5, is ETGVTQSPTHLIKTRGQQVTLRCSSQSGHNTVSWYQQALGQGPQFIFQYYREEENGRGNFPPRFSGLQFPNYSSELNVNALELDDSALYLCASSASGRGQETQYFGPGTRLLVL.

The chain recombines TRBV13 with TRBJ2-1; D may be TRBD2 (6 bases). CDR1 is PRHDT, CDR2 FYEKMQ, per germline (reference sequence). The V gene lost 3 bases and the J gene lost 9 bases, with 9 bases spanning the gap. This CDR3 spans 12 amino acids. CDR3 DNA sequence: TGTGCCAGCAGCTTCAGCGGGCCTGAGCAGTTCTTC. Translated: CASSFSGPEQFF.

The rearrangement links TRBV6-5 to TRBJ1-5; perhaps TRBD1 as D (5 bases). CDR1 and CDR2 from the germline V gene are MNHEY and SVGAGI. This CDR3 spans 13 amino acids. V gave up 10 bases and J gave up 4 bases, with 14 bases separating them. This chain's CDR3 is CATSGGGNQPQHF. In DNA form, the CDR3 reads TGTGCCACCTCCGGGGGTGGAAATCAGCCCCAGCATTTT.

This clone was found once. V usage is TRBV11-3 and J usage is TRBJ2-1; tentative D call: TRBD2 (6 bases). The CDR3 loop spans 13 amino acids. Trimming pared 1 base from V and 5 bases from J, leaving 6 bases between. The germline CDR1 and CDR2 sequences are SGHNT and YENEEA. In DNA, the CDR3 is TGTGCCAGCAGCTTAGCGGGGGACAATGAGCAGTTCTTC. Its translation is CASSLAGDNEQFF.

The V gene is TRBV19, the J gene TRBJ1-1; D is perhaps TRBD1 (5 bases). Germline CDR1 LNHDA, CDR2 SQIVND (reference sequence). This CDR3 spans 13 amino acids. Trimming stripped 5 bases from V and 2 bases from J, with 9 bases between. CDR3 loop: CASSAGINTEAFF. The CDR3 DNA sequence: TGTGCCAGTAGTGCAGGGATTAACACTGAAGCTTTCTTT.